What follows is one T cell receptor beta chain and its context. The antigen is not known. These data belong to a study of long-term antiretroviral therapy in people with HIV. General study points: Blood dates from 2004 to 2017, possibly under older ART regimens.

Clinicians in the United States treated all participants with HIV. Sequencing relied on immunoSEQ assay v3.0, run at survey level. The method was immunoSEQ multiplex PCR; TCRdb's version includes in-frame clones alone and lacks a portion of them. The data show almost 35,000 clones, around 94% seen once. This TCR derives from a woman aged 45-60 years with HIV. Material: unsorted PBMCs, obtained 5 to 5.5 years after starting antiretroviral therapy.

The CDR3 region has the DNA TGTGCCAGCTCCCCGGGACAGGGAGTCGACGAGCAGTACTTC. It is translated as CASSPGQGVDEQYF. J is TRBJ2-7 and V is TRBV18; 9 bases line up with TRBD1. Germline V gene data show CDR1 as KGHSH and CDR2 as LQKENI. The V segment lost 6 bases and the J segment 5 bases; nucleotides outside the gene matches: 8. CDR3 size: 14 residues.